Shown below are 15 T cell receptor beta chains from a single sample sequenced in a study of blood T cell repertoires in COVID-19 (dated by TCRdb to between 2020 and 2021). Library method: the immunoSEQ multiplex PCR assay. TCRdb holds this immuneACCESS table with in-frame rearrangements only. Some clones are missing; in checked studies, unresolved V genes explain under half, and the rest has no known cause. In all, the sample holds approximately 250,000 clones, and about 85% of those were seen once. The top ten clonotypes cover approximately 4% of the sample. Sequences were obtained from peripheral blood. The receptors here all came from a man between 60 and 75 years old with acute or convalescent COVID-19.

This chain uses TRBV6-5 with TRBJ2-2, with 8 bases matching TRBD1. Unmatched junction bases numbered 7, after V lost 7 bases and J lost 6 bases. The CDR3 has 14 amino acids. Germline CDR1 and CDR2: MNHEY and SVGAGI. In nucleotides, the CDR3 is TGTGCCAGCATCCTCGAGGACAGGGCCGGGGAGCTGTTTTTT. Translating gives CASILEDRAGELFF.

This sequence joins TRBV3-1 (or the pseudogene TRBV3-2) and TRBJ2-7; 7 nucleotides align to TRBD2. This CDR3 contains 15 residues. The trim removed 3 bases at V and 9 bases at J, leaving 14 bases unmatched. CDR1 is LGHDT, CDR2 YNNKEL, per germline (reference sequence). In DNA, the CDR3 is TGTGCCAGCAGCCATGGCGCCAGGTCGCCGGGGGGGCAGTACTTC. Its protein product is CASSHGARSPGGQYF.

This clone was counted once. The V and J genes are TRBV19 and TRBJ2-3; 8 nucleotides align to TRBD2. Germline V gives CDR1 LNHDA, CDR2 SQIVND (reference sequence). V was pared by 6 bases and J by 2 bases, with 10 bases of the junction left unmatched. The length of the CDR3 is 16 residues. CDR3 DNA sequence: TGTGCCAGTAGCATATTACTGACTAGCGCCACAGATACGCAGTATTTT. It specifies CASSILLTSATDTQYF.

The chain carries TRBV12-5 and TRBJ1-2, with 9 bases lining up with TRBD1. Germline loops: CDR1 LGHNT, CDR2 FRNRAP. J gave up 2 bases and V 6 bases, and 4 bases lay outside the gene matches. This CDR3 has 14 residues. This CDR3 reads CASGEGQGNYGYTF. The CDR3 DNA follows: TGTGCTAGTGGAGAAGGACAGGGGAACTATGGCTACACCTTC. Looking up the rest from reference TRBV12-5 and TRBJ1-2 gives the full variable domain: DARVTQTPRHKVTEMGQEVTMRCQPILGHNTVFWYRQTMMQGLELLAYFRNRAPLDDSGMPKDRFSAEMPDATLATLKIQPSEPRDSAVYFCASGEGQGNYGYTFGSGTRLTVV.

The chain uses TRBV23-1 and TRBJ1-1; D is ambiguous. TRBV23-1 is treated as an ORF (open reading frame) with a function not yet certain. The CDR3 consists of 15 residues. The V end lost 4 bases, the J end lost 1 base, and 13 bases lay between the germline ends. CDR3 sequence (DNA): TGCGCCAGCAGTCCCCCTAGCAGCTCGAACACTGAAGCTTTCTTT. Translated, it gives CASSPPSSSNTEAFF.

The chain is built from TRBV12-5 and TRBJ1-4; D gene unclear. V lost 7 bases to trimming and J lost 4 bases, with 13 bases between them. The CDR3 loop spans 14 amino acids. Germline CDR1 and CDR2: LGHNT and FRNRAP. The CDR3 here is CASDTDQNNEKLFF. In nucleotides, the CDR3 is TGTGCTAGTGATACAGACCAGAATAATGAAAAACTGTTTTTT.

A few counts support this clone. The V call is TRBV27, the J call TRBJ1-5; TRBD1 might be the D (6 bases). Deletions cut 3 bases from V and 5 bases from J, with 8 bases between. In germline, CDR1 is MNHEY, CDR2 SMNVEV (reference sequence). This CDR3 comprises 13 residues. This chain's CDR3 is CASSLDSHQPQHF. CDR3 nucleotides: TGTGCCAGCAGTTTGGACAGTCATCAGCCCCAGCATTTT.

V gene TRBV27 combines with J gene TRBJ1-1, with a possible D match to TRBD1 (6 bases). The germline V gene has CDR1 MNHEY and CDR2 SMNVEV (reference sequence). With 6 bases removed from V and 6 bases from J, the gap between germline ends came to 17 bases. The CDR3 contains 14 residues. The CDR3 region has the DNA TGTGCCAGCAGGAAACAGGGCACGATGGCTGAAGCTTTCTTT. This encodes CASRKQGTMAEAFF.

Written as DNA, the CDR3 is TGTGCCAGTCGCGGGACGGAATATATCAAGCCCCAGCATTTT. Its translation is CASRGTEYIKPQHF. This rearrangement joins TRBV19 to TRBJ1-5, with D possibly TRBD1 on 5 matching bases. The CDR3 runs to 14 residues. CDR1 LNHDA and CDR2 SQIVND come from the germline V gene (reference sequence). V shed 8 bases and J shed 8 bases, with 19 bases lying between them.

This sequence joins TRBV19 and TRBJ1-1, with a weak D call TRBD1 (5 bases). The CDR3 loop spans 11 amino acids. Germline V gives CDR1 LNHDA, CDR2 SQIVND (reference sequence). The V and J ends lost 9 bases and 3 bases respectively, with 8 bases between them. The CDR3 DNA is TGTGCCAGCAGGGTTTACACTGAAGCTTTCTTT. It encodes CASRVYTEAFF.

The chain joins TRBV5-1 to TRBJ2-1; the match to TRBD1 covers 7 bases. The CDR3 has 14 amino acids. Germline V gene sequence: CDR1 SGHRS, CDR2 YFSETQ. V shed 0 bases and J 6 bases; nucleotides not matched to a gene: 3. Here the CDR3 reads CASSLDRGSNEQFF. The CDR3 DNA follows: TGCGCCAGCAGCTTGGACAGGGGTAGCAATGAGCAGTTCTTC.

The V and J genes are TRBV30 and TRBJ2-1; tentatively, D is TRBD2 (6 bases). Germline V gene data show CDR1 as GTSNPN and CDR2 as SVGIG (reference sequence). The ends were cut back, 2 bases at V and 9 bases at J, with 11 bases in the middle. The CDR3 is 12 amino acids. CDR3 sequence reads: CAWSSTSSEQFF. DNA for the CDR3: TGTGCCTGGAGTTCCACTAGCTCTGAGCAGTTCTTC. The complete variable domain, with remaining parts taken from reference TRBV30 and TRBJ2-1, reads SQTIHQWPATLVQPVGSPLSLECTVEGTSNPNLYWYRQAAGRGLQLLFYSVGIGQISSEVPQNLSASRPQDRQFILSSKKLLLSDSGFYLCAWSSTSSEQFFGPGTRLTVL.

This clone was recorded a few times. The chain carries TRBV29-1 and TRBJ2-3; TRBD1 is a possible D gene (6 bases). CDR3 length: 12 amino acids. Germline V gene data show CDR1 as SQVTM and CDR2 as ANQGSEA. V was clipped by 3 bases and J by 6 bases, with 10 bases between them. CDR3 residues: CSVEGQTDTQYF. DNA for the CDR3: TGCAGCGTTGAGGGACAAACGGATACGCAGTATTTT.

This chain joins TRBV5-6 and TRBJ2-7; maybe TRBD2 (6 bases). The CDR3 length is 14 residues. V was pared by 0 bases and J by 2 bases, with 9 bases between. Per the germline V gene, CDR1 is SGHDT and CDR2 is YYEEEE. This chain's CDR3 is CASSLGTGAYEQYF. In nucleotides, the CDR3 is TGTGCCAGCAGCTTGGGAACGGGGGCCTACGAGCAGTACTTC.

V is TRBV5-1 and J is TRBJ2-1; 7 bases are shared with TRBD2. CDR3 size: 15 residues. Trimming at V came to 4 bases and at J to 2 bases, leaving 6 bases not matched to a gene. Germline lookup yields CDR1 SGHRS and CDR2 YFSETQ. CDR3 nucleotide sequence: TGCGCCAGCAGCCCGACCGGGACTACCTACAATGAGCAGTTCTTC. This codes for CASSPTGTTYNEQFF.